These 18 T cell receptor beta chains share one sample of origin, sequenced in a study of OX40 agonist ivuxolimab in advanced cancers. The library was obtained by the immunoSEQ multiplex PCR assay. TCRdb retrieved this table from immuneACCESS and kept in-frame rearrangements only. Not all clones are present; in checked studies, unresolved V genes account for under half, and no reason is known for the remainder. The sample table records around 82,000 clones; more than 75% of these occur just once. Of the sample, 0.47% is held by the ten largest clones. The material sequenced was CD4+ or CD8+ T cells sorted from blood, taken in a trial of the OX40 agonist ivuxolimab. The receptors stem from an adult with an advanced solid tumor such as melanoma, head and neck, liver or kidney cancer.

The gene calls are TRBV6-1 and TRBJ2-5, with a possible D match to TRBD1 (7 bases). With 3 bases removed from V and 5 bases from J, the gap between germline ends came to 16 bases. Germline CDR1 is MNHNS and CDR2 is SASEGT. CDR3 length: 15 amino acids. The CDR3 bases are TGTGCCAGCAGTGATGTCCCGACAGGGAGGGAGACCCAGTACTTC. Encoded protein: CASSDVPTGRETQYF.

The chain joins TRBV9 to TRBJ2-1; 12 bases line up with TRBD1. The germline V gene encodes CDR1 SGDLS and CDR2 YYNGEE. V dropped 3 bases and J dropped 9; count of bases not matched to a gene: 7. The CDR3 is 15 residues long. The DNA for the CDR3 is TGTGCCAGCAGCGGCCCGGGACAGGGGGCGAGTGAGCAGTTCTTC. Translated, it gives CASSGPGQGASEQFF.

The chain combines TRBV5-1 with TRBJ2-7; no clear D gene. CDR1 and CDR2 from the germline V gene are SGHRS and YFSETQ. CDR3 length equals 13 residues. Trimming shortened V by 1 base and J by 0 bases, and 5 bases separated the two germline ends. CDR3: CASSLLDSYEQYF. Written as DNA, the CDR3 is TGCGCCAGCAGCTTGCTAGACTCCTACGAGCAGTACTTC.

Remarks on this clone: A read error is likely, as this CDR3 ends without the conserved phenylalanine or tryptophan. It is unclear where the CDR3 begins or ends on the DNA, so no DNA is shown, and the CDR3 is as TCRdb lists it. The CDR3 spells CASSRVLS. The chain recombines TRBV7-3 with TRBJ2-3; TRBD2 is taken as the D call from the table, unchecked against the DNA. The CDR3 is 8 amino acids in total, end residues counted. Germline values: CDR1 SGHTA, CDR2 FQGTGA.

Here the CDR3 DNA reads TGCAGCGTCGGACAGAAACAAGAGACCCAGTACTTC. This codes for CSVGQKQETQYF. This chain links TRBV29-1 with TRBJ2-5; D might be TRBD1 (6 bases). The CDR3 extends over 12 amino acids. Germline V gene sequence: CDR1 SQVTM, CDR2 ANQGSEA. V was cut by 6 bases and J by 2 bases, with 10 bases left in between.

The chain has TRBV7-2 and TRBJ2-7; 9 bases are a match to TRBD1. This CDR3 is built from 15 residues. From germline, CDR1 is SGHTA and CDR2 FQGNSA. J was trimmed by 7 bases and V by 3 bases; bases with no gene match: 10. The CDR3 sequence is CASSFSGTGLSEQYF. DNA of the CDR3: TGTGCCAGCAGCTTCTCCGGGACAGGGCTGAGTGAGCAGTACTTC.

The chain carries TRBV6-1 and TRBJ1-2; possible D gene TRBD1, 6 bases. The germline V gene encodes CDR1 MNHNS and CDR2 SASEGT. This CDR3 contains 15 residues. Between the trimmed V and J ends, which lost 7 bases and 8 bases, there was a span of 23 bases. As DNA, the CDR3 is TGTGCCAGCACCAGCCCTGGACAGTACTCTCGGGGCTACACCTTC. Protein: CASTSPGQYSRGYTF.

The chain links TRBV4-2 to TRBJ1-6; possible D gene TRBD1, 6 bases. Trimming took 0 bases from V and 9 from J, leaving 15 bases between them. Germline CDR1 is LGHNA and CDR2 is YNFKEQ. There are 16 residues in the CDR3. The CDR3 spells CASSQDGRGPSSPLHF. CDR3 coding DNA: TGTGCCAGCAGCCAAGATGGCAGGGGTCCGTCTTCACCCCTCCACTTT.

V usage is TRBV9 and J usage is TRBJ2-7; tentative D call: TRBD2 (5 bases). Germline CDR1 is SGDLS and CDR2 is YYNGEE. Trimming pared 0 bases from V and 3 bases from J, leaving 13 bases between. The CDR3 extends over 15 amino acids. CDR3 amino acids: CASSVAGENYYEQYF. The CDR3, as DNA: TGTGCCAGCAGCGTAGCCGGGGAGAACTACTACGAGCAGTACTTC. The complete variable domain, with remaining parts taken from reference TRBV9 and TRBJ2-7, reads DSGVTQTPKHLITATGQRVTLRCSPRSGDLSVYWYQQSLDQGLQFLIQYYNGEERAKGNILERFSAQQFPDLHSELNLSSLELGDSALYFCASSVAGENYYEQYFGPGTRLTVT.

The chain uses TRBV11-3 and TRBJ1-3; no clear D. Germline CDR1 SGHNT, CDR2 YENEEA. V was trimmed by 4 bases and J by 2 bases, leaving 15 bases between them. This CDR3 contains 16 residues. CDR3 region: CASSSTIFDTGNTIYF. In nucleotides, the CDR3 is TGTGCCAGCAGCTCAACCATTTTCGATACTGGAAACACCATATATTTT.

CDR3 bases: TGTGCCAGCAGTTTCACGAGGACAGCCCGTCTAATTAACTATGGCTACACCTTC. Translating gives CASSFTRTARLINYGYTF. The V and J genes are TRBV28 and TRBJ1-2; D is perhaps TRBD1 (6 bases). This CDR3 comprises 18 residues. V dropped 3 bases and J dropped 1 base, with 21 bases sitting between them. The germline CDR1 and CDR2 sequences are MDHEN and SYDVKM.

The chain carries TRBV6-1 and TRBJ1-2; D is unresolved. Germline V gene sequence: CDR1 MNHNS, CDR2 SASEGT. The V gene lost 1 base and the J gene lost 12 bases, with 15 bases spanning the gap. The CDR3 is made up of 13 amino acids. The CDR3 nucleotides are TGTGCCAGCAGTGAAGGGCAAGAACGGAGAAACACCTTC. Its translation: CASSEGQERRNTF.

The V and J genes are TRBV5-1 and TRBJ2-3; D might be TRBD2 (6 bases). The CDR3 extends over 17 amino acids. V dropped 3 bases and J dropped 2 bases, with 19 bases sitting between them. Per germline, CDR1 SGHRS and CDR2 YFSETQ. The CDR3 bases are TGCGCCAGCAGCTCTGGGGGGTCAGCGGAAGTCACAGATACGCAGTATTTT. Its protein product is CASSSGGSAEVTDTQYF.

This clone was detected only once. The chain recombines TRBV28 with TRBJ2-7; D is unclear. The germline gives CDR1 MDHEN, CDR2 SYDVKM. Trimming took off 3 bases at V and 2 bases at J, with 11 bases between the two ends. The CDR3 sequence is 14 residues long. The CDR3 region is CASSFSGWAYEQYF. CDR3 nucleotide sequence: TGTGCCAGCAGTTTTTCTGGGTGGGCCTACGAGCAGTACTTC.

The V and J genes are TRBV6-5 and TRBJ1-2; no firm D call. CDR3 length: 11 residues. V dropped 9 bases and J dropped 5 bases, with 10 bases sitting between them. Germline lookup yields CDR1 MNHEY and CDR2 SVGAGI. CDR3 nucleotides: TGTGCCAGACACGCCGCATATGGCTACACCTTC. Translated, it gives CARHAAYGYTF.

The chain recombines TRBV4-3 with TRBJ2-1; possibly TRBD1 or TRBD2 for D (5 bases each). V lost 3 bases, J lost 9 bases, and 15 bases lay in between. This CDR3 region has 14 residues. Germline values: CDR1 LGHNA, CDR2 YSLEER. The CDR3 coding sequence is TGCGCCAGCAGCCATGAAGCCGGGACCCTTGAGCAGTTCTTC. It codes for CASSHEAGTLEQFF.

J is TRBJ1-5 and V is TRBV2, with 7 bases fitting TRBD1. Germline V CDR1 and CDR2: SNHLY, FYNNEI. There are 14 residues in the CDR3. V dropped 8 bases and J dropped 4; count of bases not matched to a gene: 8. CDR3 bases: TGTGCCAGCGGAGGGACAGCTCCTAATCAGCCCCAGCATTTT. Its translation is CASGGTAPNQPQHF. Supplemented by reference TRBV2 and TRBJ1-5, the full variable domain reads EPEVTQTPSHQVTQMGQEVILRCVPISNHLYFYWYRQILGQKVEFLVSFYNNEISEKSEIFDDQFSVERPDGSNFTLKIRSTKLEDSAMYFCASGGTAPNQPQHFGDGTRLSIL.

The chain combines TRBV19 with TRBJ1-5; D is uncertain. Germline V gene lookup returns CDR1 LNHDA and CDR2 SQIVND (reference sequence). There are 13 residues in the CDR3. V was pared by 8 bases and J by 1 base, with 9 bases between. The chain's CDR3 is CASRGISNQPQHF. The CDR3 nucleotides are TGTGCCAGTCGAGGGATCAGCAATCAGCCCCAGCATTTT.